This T cell receptor beta chain was captured by sequencing in a study of T cells in Graves' hyperthyroidism and ophthalmopathy. Sampled blood dates from first hyperthyroidism diagnosis, and it precedes any ophthalmopathy symptoms. Out of over 7.5 ml of fresh peripheral blood came the PBMCs. This clonotype was detected a few times. The investigators amplified TCR beta CDR3 regions from RNA transcripts. Researchers ran a first-round RT-PCR on the TCR CDR3 using the HTBI primer set. TCRdb itself ran the multiplex PCR reads through MiXCR, one entry per CDR3 protein. The table has over 700,000 distinct CDR3 sequences, about 17% seen once. The V and J ends lost 5 bases and 3 bases respectively, with 13 bases between them. The CDR3 loop spans 14 amino acids.

The sample was blood. This sequence originates from a woman in her fifties or sixties with Graves' hyperthyroidism that later progressed to Graves' ophthalmopathy. The genes are TRBV12-3 or TRBV12-4 and TRBJ1-2; no clear D. The CDR3 nucleotides are TGTGCCAGCAGTGACGCCGGACTAGACTATGGCTACACCTTC. It is translated as CASSDAGLDYGYTF.